The clone carrying this TCR beta chain was recorded at least ten times. Its antigen is still unknown. The sample belongs to a study of T cells after yellow fever vaccination. About the study: When fractions had low cell numbers, they were prepared with SMART-Seq v4 Ultra Low Input. Points from the study as a whole: Relatively few clonotypes were ones that appeared in both CD4 and CD8 compartments. Most primary-vaccination clones recurred post-booster (roughly 96% CD4, over 70% CD8). Repertoires obtained by FACS sorting could include abundant clonotypes that entered as contaminants from the bulk population.

MiXCR, applied by TCRdb to the 5' RACE reads, yields one record per CDR3 protein. There are about 320,000 distinct CDR3 sequences in the sample; approximately 4.3% occur only once, and roughly a fifth lies in the top ten. The V and J ends lost 6 bases and 4 bases, in that order; junction bases with no gene match: 9. CDR3 length: 13 amino acids. Germline V gene sequence: CDR1 DFQATT, CDR2 SNEGSKA (reference sequence). The gene calls are TRBV20-1 and TRBJ2-7, with 7 bases fitting TRBD2. This clonotype was obtained from a man between 18 and 35 years old who received the YFV17D yellow fever vaccine. Sequenced material: PBMCs, taken 15 days after the yellow fever booster vaccination. The CDR3: CSAKTGGRYEQYF. CDR3 bases: TGCAGTGCCAAGACCGGGGGGAGATACGAGCAGTACTTC.